These 12 T cell receptor beta chains came from one sample sequenced in a study of spatial heterogeneity in lung cancer. From the 5' RACE reads, TCRdb called clonotypes with MiXCR, one entry per CDR3 protein. The data show approximately 66,000 distinct CDR3 sequences, with roughly 6.4% seen just once and roughly 15% held by the top ten. Time point described: sample taken at primary tumor resection. Sample: PBMCs, taken at surgery. These receptors originate from a female donor with early-stage non-small cell lung cancer.

This clonotype was observed a few times. CDR3 amino acids: CASRYQLAPDGHTQYF. The CDR3 DNA follows: TGTGCCAGCAGATACCAACTAGCGCCCGATGGCCATACGCAGTATTTT. The genes are TRBV7-2 and TRBJ2-3; 7 bases line up with TRBD2. V dropped 6 bases and J dropped 7; count of bases not matched to a gene: 16. Germline loops: CDR1 SGHTA, CDR2 FQGNSA. CDR3 size: 16 residues.

This clonotype was found a few times. CDR3 loop: CSVEGLGRVANEKLFF. Here the CDR3 DNA reads TGCAGCGTTGAAGGCTTAGGTAGGGTAGCTAATGAAAAACTGTTTTTT. The chain combines TRBV29-1 with TRBJ1-4; D unresolved. The CDR3 spans 16 residues. V was shortened by 1 base and J by 3 bases, with 15 bases between the two germline ends. The germline V gene has CDR1 SQVTM and CDR2 ANQGSEA.

This clonotype has only a few counts. The chain recombines TRBV7-9 with TRBJ2-5; 10 positions agree with TRBD2. In germline, CDR1 is SEHNR, CDR2 FQNEAQ (reference sequence). The CDR3 loop spans 14 amino acids. V lost 2 bases, J lost 4 bases, and 1 base stayed unmatched. This CDR3 is CASSLSGRVETQYF. The CDR3, as DNA: TGTGCCAGCAGCTTAAGCGGGAGGGTAGAGACCCAGTACTTC.

This clonotype was seen a few times. The genes are TRBV20-1 and TRBJ2-7; a weak D match, TRBD2 (5 bases). V was cut by 4 bases and J by 3 bases, with 19 bases left in between. The germline V gene encodes CDR1 DFQATT and CDR2 SNEGSKA (reference sequence). The CDR3 covers 15 residues. The CDR3, as DNA: TGCAGTGCTATCTCCGGAGGCGTAAGCAACTACGAGCAGTACTTC. Translating it yields CSAISGGVSNYEQYF.

CDR3 amino acids: CAISDSKSDTQYF. CDR3 bases: TGTGCCATCAGTGATTCCAAGTCAGATACGCAGTATTTT. The rearrangement joins TRBV10-3 to TRBJ2-3; no firm D call. Trimming removed 3 bases at V and 4 bases at J, with 8 bases between. Germline CDR1 and CDR2: ENHRY and SYGVKD. The length of the CDR3 is 13 residues.

In its sample, this clonotype was seen a few times. The chain couples TRBV29-1 to TRBJ1-1, with 7 bases identical to TRBD1. The J segment lost 4 bases and the V segment lost 7 bases, leaving 6 bases of the junction unmatched. Germline V lookup: CDR1 SQVTM, CDR2 ANQGSEA. There are 12 residues in the CDR3. CDR3 DNA sequence: TGCAGCGCTTGGACAGGCCCCACTGAAGCTTTCTTT. Translation: CSAWTGPTEAFF.

A few counts support this clonotype. V gene TRBV28 combines with J gene TRBJ2-7; possibly TRBD1 or TRBD2 for D (5 bases each). CDR1 is MDHEN, CDR2 SYDVKM, per germline. With 2 bases removed from V and 3 bases from J, the gap between germline ends came to 17 bases. This CDR3 contains 16 residues. The CDR3 here is CASSLTPGAGNYEQYV. In DNA form, the CDR3 reads TGTGCCAGCAGTTTAACTCCCGGGGCAGGAAACTACGAGCAGTACGTC.

This clonotype was detected many times. The rearrangement joins TRBV5-1 to TRBJ2-1; the match to TRBD2 covers 7 bases. CDR3 length: 15 residues. J was trimmed by 4 bases and V by 4 bases; bases with no gene match: 8. CDR1 is SGHRS and CDR2 is YFSETQ in the germline V gene. The CDR3 region is CASSPAGASYNEQFF. The CDR3 nucleotides read TGCGCCAGCAGCCCTGCGGGAGCGAGTTACAATGAGCAGTTCTTC. Using reference TRBV5-1 and TRBJ2-1 for the parts outside the CDR3, the full variable domain is KAGVTQTPRYLIKTRGQQVTLSCSPISGHRSVSWYQQTPGQGLQFLFEYFSETQRNKGNFPGRFSGRQFSNSRSEMNVSTLELGDSALYLCASSPAGASYNEQFFGPGTRLTVL.

The chain links TRBV20-1 to TRBJ1-5; no reliable D call. Germline V gene sequence: CDR1 DFQATT, CDR2 SNEGSKA (reference sequence). The CDR3 is made up of 15 amino acids. Trimming removed 0 bases at V and 2 bases at J, with 11 bases between. The CDR3 sequence is CSARDLGQGNQPQHF. CDR3 nucleotides: TGCAGTGCTAGAGATCTCGGGCAAGGCAATCAGCCCCAGCATTTT.

This clonotype was seen only a few times. V and J are TRBV11-3 and TRBJ2-1; D perhaps matches TRBD2 (5 bases). The CDR3 contains 14 residues. Trimming left V 1 base short and J 7 bases short, with 11 bases between. From germline, CDR1 is SGHNT and CDR2 YENEEA. The DNA for the CDR3 is TGTGCCAGCAGCTTAGTGGCTAGCACGAATGAGCAGTTCTTC. Translation: CASSLVASTNEQFF.

This clonotype was seen many times. The J gene is TRBJ1-2, the V gene TRBV6-5; D gene unclear. The CDR3 length is 13 residues. Germline V gives CDR1 MNHEY, CDR2 SVGAGI. V shed 2 bases and J shed 3 bases, with 7 bases lying between them. This chain's CDR3 is CASSYRHDYGYTF. The CDR3 nucleotides read TGTGCCAGCAGTTACAGGCATGACTATGGCTACACCTTC.

This clonotype was seen many times. The J gene is TRBJ1-4, the V gene TRBV20-1; possible D gene TRBD1, 6 bases. CDR1 and CDR2 from the germline V gene are DFQATT and SNEGSKA (reference sequence). The CDR3 loop spans 15 amino acids. The ends were cut back, 3 bases at V and 4 bases at J, with 15 bases in the middle. CDR3 protein: CSARKRTANNEKLFF. The CDR3 DNA is TGCAGTGCTAGGAAAAGGACAGCAAATAATGAAAAACTGTTTTTT.